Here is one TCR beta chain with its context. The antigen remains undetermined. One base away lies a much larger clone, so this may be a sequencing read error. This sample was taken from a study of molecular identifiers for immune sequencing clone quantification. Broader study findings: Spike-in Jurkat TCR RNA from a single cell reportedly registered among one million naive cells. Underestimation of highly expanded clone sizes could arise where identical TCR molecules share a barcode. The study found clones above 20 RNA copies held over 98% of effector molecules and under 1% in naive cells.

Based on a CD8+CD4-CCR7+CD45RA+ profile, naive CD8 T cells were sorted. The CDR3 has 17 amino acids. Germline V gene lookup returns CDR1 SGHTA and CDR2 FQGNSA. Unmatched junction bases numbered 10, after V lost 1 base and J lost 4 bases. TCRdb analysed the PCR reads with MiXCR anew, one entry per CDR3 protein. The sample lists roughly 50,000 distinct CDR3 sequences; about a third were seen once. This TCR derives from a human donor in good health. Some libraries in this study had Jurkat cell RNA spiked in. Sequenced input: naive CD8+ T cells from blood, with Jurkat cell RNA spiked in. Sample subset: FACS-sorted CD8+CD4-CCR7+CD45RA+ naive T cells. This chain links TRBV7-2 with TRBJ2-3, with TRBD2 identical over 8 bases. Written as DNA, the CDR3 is TGTGCCAGCAGCTTAGAGACCGGGAGGGGCAGCGCAGATACGCAGTATTTT. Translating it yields CASSLETGRGSADTQYF. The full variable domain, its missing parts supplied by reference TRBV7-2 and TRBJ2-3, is GAGVSQSPSNKVTEKGKDVELRCDPISGHTALYWYRQSLGQGLEFLIYFQGNSAPDKSGLPSDRFSAERTGGSVSTLTIQRTQQEDSAVYLCASSLETGRGSADTQYFGPGTRLTVL.